The entry that follows covers one T cell receptor (beta chain) sequence. Antigen unknown. This sample was included in a study of T cell responses to AZD1222 COVID-19 vaccine. Using immunoSEQ multiplex PCR, the repertoire was profiled, and TCRdb retains in-frame clones only, with some absent. The sample has approximately 98,000 clones, about nine tenths seen once; the top ten hold about 3%. Study-wide points: Receipt of two AZD1222 doses was followed by a rise in Spike-specific TCR breadth and depth.

The clonotype comes from an adult in good health. The sequenced sample was peripheral blood, obtained on day 0 of MenACWY control vaccination.

The CDR3: CASRQGQLYGYTF. The DNA of the CDR3 is TGTGCCAGCAGACAGGGACAGCTTTATGGCTACACCTTC. V and J are TRBV12-3 or TRBV12-4 and TRBJ1-2; 7 nucleotides line up with TRBD1. The CDR3 contains 13 residues. After removal of 6 bases from V and 5 bases from J, the junction contained 6 bases not matched to a gene.